The 2 T cell receptor beta chains below come from one sample, sequenced in a study of spatial heterogeneity in lung cancer. This sample's time point: sample taken at primary tumor resection. Sequencing covered unsorted whole RNA taken from tumor, nontumor lung or frozen PBMC. TCRdb fed the 5' RACE reads into MiXCR, producing one record per CDR3 protein. Of over 12,000 distinct CDR3 sequences in the sample, over 9% were seen once. Sequences were derived from PBMCs, sampled at surgery. The source of these receptors is a male donor with early-stage non-small cell lung cancer.

This clonotype was observed many times. The chain recombines TRBV6-5 with TRBJ1-5; TRBD1 aligns across 7 bases. The V segment lost 4 bases and the J segment 3 bases; nucleotides outside the gene matches: 6. The CDR3 is made up of 15 amino acids. The germline V gene encodes CDR1 MNHEY and CDR2 SVGAGI. CDR3 residues: CASSSTGDDNQPQHF. The CDR3 DNA reads TGTGCCAGCAGTTCAACAGGGGACGACAATCAGCCCCAGCATTTT.

This clonotype was seen only a few times. The V and J genes are TRBV6-2 or TRBV6-3 and TRBJ2-7, with D possibly being TRBD2 (6 bases). The CDR3 covers 14 residues. Germline values: CDR1 MNHEY, CDR2 SVGEGT. V shed 8 bases and J shed 4 bases, with 18 bases lying between them. CDR3 coding DNA: TGTGCCAGCCGGGGTACGGGAGTGGGGTACGAGCAGTACTTC. It translates to CASRGTGVGYEQYF.